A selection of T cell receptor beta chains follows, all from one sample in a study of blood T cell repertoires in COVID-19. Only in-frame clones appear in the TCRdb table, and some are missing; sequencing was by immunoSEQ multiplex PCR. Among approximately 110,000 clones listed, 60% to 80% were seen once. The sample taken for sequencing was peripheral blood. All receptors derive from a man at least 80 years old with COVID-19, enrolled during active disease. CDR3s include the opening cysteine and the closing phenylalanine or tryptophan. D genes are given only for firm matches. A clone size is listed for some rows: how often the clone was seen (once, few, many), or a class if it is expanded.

CASSYWTSGRGNEQFF | TGTGCCAGCAGTTATTGGACTAGCGGGAGAGGCAATGAGCAGTTCTTC | 16 | TRBJ2-1 | - | TRBD2 | TRBV6-5
CASSPLTQYSNQPQHF | TGTGCCAGCAGCCCCTTAACACAGTATAGCAATCAGCCCCAGCATTTT | 16 | TRBJ1-5 | few | - | TRBV7-8
CASSSTTGGNEQFF | TGTGCCAGCAGCTCGACGACAGGGGGCAATGAGCAGTTCTTC | 14 | TRBJ2-1 | - | TRBD1 | TRBV7-6
CASSYLDSAETQYF | TGTGCCAGCAGTTACCTTGATAGCGCCGAGACCCAGTACTTC | 14 | TRBJ2-5 | - | - | TRBV6-2/TRBV6-3
CASSDSGSFHEQYF | TGTGCCAGCAGCGATAGCGGGAGTTTCCACGAGCAGTACTTC | 14 | TRBJ2-7 | few | TRBD2 | TRBV28
CASRLAFTHEQFF | TGTGCCAGCAGACTAGCCTTTACCCATGAGCAGTTCTTC | 13 | TRBJ2-1 | - | - | TRBV28
CASSPKDYTDTQYF | TGTGCCAGTAGTCCTAAGGACTACACAGATACGCAGTATTTT | 14 | TRBJ2-3 | once | - | TRBV19
CATSDRDSSYEQYF | TGTGCCACCAGTGACCGGGACAGCTCCTACGAGCAGTACTTC | 14 | TRBJ2-7 | - | TRBD1 | TRBV24-1
CASSGGTVNTEAFF | TGTGCCAGCAGCGGAGGGACGGTGAACACTGAAGCTTTCTTT | 14 | TRBJ1-1 | - | - | TRBV5-4
CASSDVGGNEKLFF | TGTGCCAGCAGTGACGTCGGTGGTAATGAAAAACTGTTTTTT | 14 | TRBJ1-4 | - | - | TRBV25-1
CASSHPRGGRFNEQFF | TGCGCCAGCAGCCACCCCCGGGGCGGGAGGTTCAATGAGCAGTTCTTC | 16 | TRBJ2-1 | - | TRBD2 | TRBV4-1
CASSPPQGAIYF | TGTGCCAGCTCACCACCACAGGGAGCCATATATTTT | 12 | TRBJ1-3 | few | - | TRBV18
CASSSTGTGANEQYF | TGTGCCAGCAGCTCGACCGGGACAGGGGCCAACGAGCAGTACTTC | 15 | TRBJ2-7 | - | TRBD1 | TRBV7-9
CASSAETILYGYTF | TGTGCCAGCAGTGCCGAAACAATTCTCTATGGCTACACCTTC | 14 | TRBJ1-2 | - | - | TRBV2
CASSEGVKDSGYTF | TGTGCCAGCAGCGAAGGAGTGAAGGATTCTGGCTACACCTTC | 14 | TRBJ1-2 | - | - | TRBV9
CASSPGGDNSYNEQFF | TGTGCCAGCAGCCCCGGAGGCGATAACTCCTACAATGAGCAGTTCTTC | 16 | TRBJ2-1 | - | - | TRBV5-4
CASLDSGSDIQYF | TGTGCCAGCTTGGATAGTGGGAGTGACATTCAGTACTTC | 13 | TRBJ2-4 | - | - | TRBV6-5
CASSSGQSSYNSPLHF | TGTGCCAGCAGCTCGGGACAGAGCTCCTATAATTCACCCCTCCACTTT | 16 | TRBJ1-6 | - | TRBD1 | TRBV5-4
CASSFPLLEGKSNTEAFF | TGTGCCAGCAGTTTTCCGCTGTTGGAGGGTAAATCGAACACTGAAGCTTTCTTT | 18 | TRBJ1-1 | - | - | TRBV6-2/TRBV6-3
CAWSDTSRDTQYF | TGTGCCTGGAGTGACACTAGCAGAGATACGCAGTATTTT | 13 | TRBJ2-3 | few | - | TRBV30
CASSLGASRGVVKNIQYF | TGTGCCAGCAGCTTAGGAGCGTCCCGGGGGGTAGTCAAAAACATTCAGTACTTC | 18 | TRBJ2-4 | few | TRBD2 | TRBV7-9
CASSFSGFTSGIYNEQFF | TGTGCCAGCAGCTTTAGTGGCTTCACTAGCGGGATCTACAATGAGCAGTTCTTC | 18 | TRBJ2-1 | once | TRBD2 | TRBV7-3
CALAGSGNTIYF | TGTGCCCTGGCGGGGTCTGGAAACACCATATATTTT | 12 | TRBJ1-3 | few | - | TRBV5-4
CSVMGQGYEQYF | TGCAGCGTCATGGGACAGGGATACGAGCAGTACTTC | 12 | TRBJ2-7 | - | TRBD1 | TRBV29-1
CASSRGQNEKLFF | TGTGCCAGCAGCCGGGGACAGAATGAAAAACTGTTTTTT | 13 | TRBJ1-4 | - | TRBD1 | TRBV3-1/TRBV3-2
CASSHAQGGMPYGYTF | TGTGCCAGCAGCCATGCCCAGGGTGGGATGCCCTATGGCTACACCTTC | 16 | TRBJ1-2 | - | - | TRBV3-1/TRBV3-2
CASSSGLAGGGYNEQFF | TGTGCCAGCAGCTCCGGACTAGCGGGAGGGGGGTACAATGAGCAGTTCTTC | 17 | TRBJ2-1 | - | TRBD2 | TRBV7-9
CASSLRGSLGNYGYTF | TGTGCCAGCAGTTTAAGGGGCAGTTTGGGGAACTATGGCTACACCTTC | 16 | TRBJ1-2 | few | - | TRBV28
CASSIDRGSYEQYF | TGTGCCAGTAGTATAGACAGGGGTTCCTACGAGCAGTACTTC | 14 | TRBJ2-7 | - | - | TRBV19
CASSQDLAEQFF | TGTGCCAGCAGCCAAGATCTGGCTGAGCAGTTCTTC | 12 | TRBJ2-1 | - | - | TRBV3-1/TRBV3-2
CASSMAGTGGNYGYTF | TGTGCCAGTAGTATGGCCGGGACAGGGGGCAACTATGGCTACACCTTC | 16 | TRBJ1-2 | - | TRBD1 | TRBV19
CASSGRGTVTDTQYF | TGTGCCAGCAGCGGACGGGGGACAGTGACAGATACGCAGTATTTT | 15 | TRBJ2-3 | - | - | TRBV7-9
CASSQRATGGAREAFF | TGTGCCAGCAGCCAAAGGGCGACAGGGGGCGCAAGAGAAGCTTTCTTT | 16 | TRBJ1-1 | - | TRBD1 | TRBV3-1/TRBV3-2
CASSEYSGSSYNEQFF | TGTGCCAGCAGTGAATATAGCGGGAGCTCCTACAATGAGCAGTTCTTC | 16 | TRBJ2-1 | - | TRBD2 | TRBV6-1
CASSGPESYGEQFF | TGTGCCAGCAGCGGGCCCGAGTCCTATGGTGAGCAGTTCTTC | 14 | TRBJ2-1 | - | - | TRBV6-2/TRBV6-3
CASSLREGRNTGELFF | TGCGCCAGCAGCTTACGGGAGGGAAGGAACACCGGGGAGCTGTTTTTT | 16 | TRBJ2-2 | - | TRBD2 | TRBV5-1
CASSLYEQYF | TGTGCCTCCTCTCTCTACGAGCAGTACTTC | 10 | TRBJ2-7 | few | - | TRBV28
CASSLTSGSLYEQYF | TGTGCCAGCAGCTTGACTAGCGGGAGTCTCTACGAGCAGTACTTC | 15 | TRBJ2-7 | - | TRBD2 | TRBV7-9
CATSRYRETQYF | TGTGCCACCAGCAGGTATCGTGAGACCCAGTACTTC | 12 | TRBJ2-5 | - | - | TRBV15
CASSEHRDNEQFF | TGTGCCAGCTCGGAGCACAGGGACAATGAGCAGTTCTTC | 13 | TRBJ2-1 | - | - | TRBV18